This TCR beta chain originates from a study of glioma-infiltrating T cells. This CDR3 contains 14 residues. Germline values: CDR1 SGHDN, CDR2 FVKESK. V lost 7 bases, J lost 4 bases, and 16 bases lay in between. This clonotype showed up just a few times. What it binds is unknown. Study findings and constraints: Only very few CDR3 sequences appeared in both tissue and blood.

TCR alpha and beta CDR3 regions were amplified from RNA using iRepertoire nested multiplex PCR. Via MiXCR, TCRdb re-called the multiplex PCR reads, giving one row per CDR3 protein. The sample has around 130,000 distinct CDR3 sequences; around a quarter are singletons. This sequence originates from a human donor with low-grade glioma or glioblastoma, undergoing nonglioma brain surgery, or in good health (not recorded which). The specimen was glioma tissue, nonneoplastic brain tissue, or PBMCs (not recorded which). The V call is TRBV14, the J call TRBJ1-2; D not resolved. The CDR3 spells CASMSSERIYGYTF. CDR3 sequence (DNA): TGTGCCAGCATGTCGTCGGAGCGCATCTATGGCTACACCTTC.